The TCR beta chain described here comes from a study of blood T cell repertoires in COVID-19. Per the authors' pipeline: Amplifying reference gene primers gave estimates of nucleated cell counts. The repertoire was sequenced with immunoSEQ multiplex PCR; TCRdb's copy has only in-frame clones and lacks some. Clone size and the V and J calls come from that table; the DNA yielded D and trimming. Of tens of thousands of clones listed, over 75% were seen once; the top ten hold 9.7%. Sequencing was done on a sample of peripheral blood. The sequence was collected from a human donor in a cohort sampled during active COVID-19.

The CDR3 DNA follows: TGTGCCAGCAGTTACTCGAAAGCTCCTAGCGGCACAGATACGCAGTATTTT. Amino acids: CASSYSKAPSGTDTQYF. The chain links TRBV6-2 or TRBV6-3 to TRBJ2-3; D may be TRBD2 (6 bases). Germline V lookup: CDR1 MNHEY, CDR2 SVGEGT. The CDR3 is 17 residues long. Deletions cut 0 bases from V and 1 base from J, with 14 bases between.